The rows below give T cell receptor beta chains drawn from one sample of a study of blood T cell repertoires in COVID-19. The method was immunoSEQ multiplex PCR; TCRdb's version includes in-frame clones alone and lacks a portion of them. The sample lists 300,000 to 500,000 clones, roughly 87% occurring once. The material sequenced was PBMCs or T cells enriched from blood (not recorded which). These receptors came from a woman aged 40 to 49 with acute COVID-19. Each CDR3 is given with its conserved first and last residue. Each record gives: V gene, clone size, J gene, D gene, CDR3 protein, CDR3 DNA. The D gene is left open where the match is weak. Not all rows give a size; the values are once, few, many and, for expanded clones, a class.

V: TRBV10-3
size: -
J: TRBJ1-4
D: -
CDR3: CAISDEFGLGSEKLFF
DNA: TGTGCCATCAGTGATGAATTCGGGTTGGGTAGTGAAAAACTGTTTTTT

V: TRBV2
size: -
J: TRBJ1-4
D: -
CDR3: CASRPRGMVNEKLFF
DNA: TGTGCCAGCAGGCCGCGGGGGATGGTTAATGAAAAACTGTTTTTT

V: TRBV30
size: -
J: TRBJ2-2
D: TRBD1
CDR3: CAWRAWGQGANTGELFF
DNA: TGTGCCTGGAGGGCGTGGGGACAGGGGGCGAACACCGGGGAGCTGTTTTTT

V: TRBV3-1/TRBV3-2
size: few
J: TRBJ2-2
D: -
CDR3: CASSQVRGGELFF
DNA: TGTGCCAGCAGCCAAGTTAGAGGCGGGGAGCTGTTTTTT

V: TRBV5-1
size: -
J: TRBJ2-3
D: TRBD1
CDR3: CASSTGQGITDTQYF
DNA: TGCGCCAGCAGCACAGGACAGGGGATCACAGATACGCAGTATTTT

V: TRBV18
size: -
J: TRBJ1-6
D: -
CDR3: CASSPLGDIGNPNYTPLHF
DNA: TGTGCCAGCTCACCACTGGGGGACATCGGAAATCCAAATTATACACCCCTCCACTTT

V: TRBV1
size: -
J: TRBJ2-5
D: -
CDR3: CTSSHPRLGLTTQYF
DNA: TGCACCAGCAGCCATCCCCGACTAGGGTTAACGACCCAGTACTTC

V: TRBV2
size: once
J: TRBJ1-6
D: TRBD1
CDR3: CASSEWSGGNNSPLHF
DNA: TGTGCCAGCAGTGAATGGTCAGGGGGGAATAATTCACCCCTCCACTTT

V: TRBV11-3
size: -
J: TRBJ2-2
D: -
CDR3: CASSLSLTTNTGELFF
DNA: TGTGCCAGCAGCTTATCCTTAACAACGAACACCGGGGAGCTGTTTTTT

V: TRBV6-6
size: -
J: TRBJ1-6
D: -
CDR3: CASSYAPAYNSPLHF
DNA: TGTGCCAGCAGTTACGCACCGGCCTATAATTCACCCCTCCACTTT

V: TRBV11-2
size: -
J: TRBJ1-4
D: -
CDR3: CASSLGARGGKLFF
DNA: TGTGCCAGCAGCTTAGGGGCCAGAGGGGGAAAACTGTTTTTT

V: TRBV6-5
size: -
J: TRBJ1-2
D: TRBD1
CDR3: CASSADRVIDGYTF
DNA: TGTGCCAGCAGCGCCGACAGGGTCATCGATGGCTACACCTTC

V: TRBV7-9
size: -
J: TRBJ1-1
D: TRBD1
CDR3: CASSLAHLAGGGTEAFF
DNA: TGTGCCAGCAGCTTAGCGCACCTGGCAGGGGGCGGCACTGAAGCTTTCTTT

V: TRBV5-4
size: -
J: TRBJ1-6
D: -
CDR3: CASSLVGGNSPLHF
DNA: TGTGCCAGCAGCTTGGTAGGGGGAAATTCACCCCTCCACTTT